The 23 T cell receptor delta chains in this list originate from one sample, sequenced in a study of gamma-delta T cells after stem cell transplantation listed by TCRdb under 2016. The library was made by RT-PCR. The run used an Illumina MiSeq. TCRdb reprocessed the public reads with the caller CATT; rows with the same DNA were merged afterwards. The sample table shows thousands of delta-chain clones, and 1.2% are seen once. The ten largest make up approximately 21% of the sample. Sample: gamma-delta T cells. The receptors were sampled from a human donor. It is not recorded whose cells these are; they may come from a transplant donor.

Note on this clone: The protein recorded in TCRdb matches a much larger clone and deviates from this DNA's translation at residue 7, suggesting a read error; the protein here is obtained by translating the DNA. The rearrangement joins TRDV2 to TRDJ1, with TRDD3 matching 7 bases. Germline V gene lookup returns CDR1 GEAIGNYY and CDR2 EKD. The CDR3 has 15 residues. V trimming: 3 bases; J trimming: 3 bases; junction bases outside the gene matches: 9. The CDR3 nucleotides read TGTGCCTGTGACTCTATGAAGGGGGATCCCGATAAACTCATCTTT. It translates to CACDSMKGDPDKLIF.

In the case of this clone: The protein in TCRdb stems from a much larger clone and differs at residue 9 from this DNA's translation, likely a read error; here the protein is translated from the DNA. The V gene is TRDV2, the J gene TRDJ1; perhaps D is TRDD2 or TRDD3 (5 bases each). This CDR3 region has 17 residues. The ends were cut back, 7 bases at V and 0 bases at J, with 23 bases in the middle. Germline lookup yields CDR1 GEAIGNYY and CDR2 EKD. The CDR3 DNA reads as TGTGCCTGCACTTCCGTTGCTGGGAGAGTACACACCGATAAACTCATCTTT. It codes for CACTSVAGRVHTDKLIF.

Worth noting for this clone: Given a far larger clone just one base away, this is likely a sequencing read error. The CDR3, as DNA: TGTGCCTGTGACAGGATCCTGGTCACTGGGGGACACTACACCGATAAACTCATCTTT. It translates to CACDRILVTGGHYTDKLIF. The chain combines TRDV2 with TRDJ1; 9 positions agree with TRDD3. CDR3 length: 19 residues. The ends lost 2 bases at V and 0 bases at J; junction bases unmatched: 15. Germline CDR1 GEAIGNYY, CDR2 EKD.

A remark on this clone: The protein TCRdb gives is from a much larger clone and does not agree with this DNA's translation at residue 5, likely a read error; the protein shown here comes from the DNA. This chain joins TRDV2 and TRDJ1; 9 bases map to TRDD3. The V gene end was trimmed by 3 bases and the J gene end by 4 bases; junction bases not matched to a gene: 17. Per the germline V gene, CDR1 is GEAIGNYY and CDR2 is EKD. The CDR3 covers 18 residues. As DNA, the CDR3 is TGTGCCTGTGACGCCTTTTACTCTGGGGGATCGGAGGGCGATAAACTCATCTTT. It specifies CACDAFYSGGSEGDKLIF.

Only a few counts were recorded for this clone. The TCRdb record carries a much larger clone's protein, which differs from this DNA's translation at residue 8; a read error is the likely cause, and the protein listed here is the DNA translation. The V and J genes are TRDV2 and TRDJ1; perhaps TRDD3 as D (6 bases). Trimming shortened V by 4 bases and J by 4 bases, and 24 bases separated the two germline ends. The CDR3 contains 17 residues. Per germline, CDR1 GEAIGNYY and CDR2 EKD. Written as DNA, the CDR3 is TGTGCCTGTGAAAAACTAAACGGGGGACCGAACGACGATAAACTCATCTTT. Amino acids: CACEKLNGGPNDDKLIF.

This clone was picked up a small number of times. For this DNA, TCRdb reports the protein of a much larger clone, which diverges at residue 15, most likely from a read error; the protein presented here is translated directly from the DNA. V and J are TRDV3 and TRDJ1; TRDD3 aligns across 9 bases. V lost 1 base to trimming and J lost 7 bases; unmatched junction nucleotides: 25. Germline CDR1 TVYSNPD, CDR2 GDNSRS (reference sequence). The CDR3 loop spans 19 amino acids. The CDR3 coding sequence is TGTGCCTTTAATTGTCCCCTACCCTGGGGGATCCGACGTGAGTGTAAACTCATCTTT. This gives the protein CAFNCPLPWGIRRECKLIF.

Regarding this clone: A read error is the likely source, as a far larger clone sits one nucleotide away. Distinct nucleotide sequences in the sample also encode this CDR3. The chain combines TRDV2 with TRDJ2; 12 positions match TRDD3. J gave up 3 bases and V 4 bases, and 11 bases lay outside the gene matches. The CDR3 sequence is 18 residues long. CDR1 and CDR2 from the germline V gene are GEAIGNYY and EKD. The CDR3 protein is CACDTVLGDTLLTAQLFF. CDR3 coding DNA: TGTGCCTGTGATACCGTCCTGGGGGATACGCTTCTGACAGCACAACTCTTCTTT.

Of note for this clone: The TCRdb record carries a much larger clone's protein, which differs from this DNA's translation at residue 5; a read error is the likely cause, and the protein listed here is the DNA translation. The chain combines TRDV2 with TRDJ3, with 13 positions matching TRDD3. The length of the CDR3 is 20 residues. V dropped 3 bases and J dropped 1; count of bases not matched to a gene: 8. Germline loops: CDR1 GEAIGNYY, CDR2 EKD. The CDR3: CACDAVLGDTKSWDTRQMFF. The CDR3 coding sequence is TGTGCCTGTGACGCCGTACTGGGGGATACGAAATCCTGGGACACCCGACAGATGTTTTTC.

By share, this clone ranks as large. Other DNA sequences from this sample encode an identical CDR3 as well. This chain links TRDV2 with TRDJ1; D perhaps matches TRDD3 (6 bases). The germline gives CDR1 GEAIGNYY, CDR2 EKD. The CDR3 extends over 17 amino acids. The V end was cut by 0 bases, the J end by 10 bases, with 26 bases between. CDR3 sequence: CACDTVGPGEPNNGLIF. The CDR3 nucleotides read TGTGCCTGTGACACCGTTGGGCCGGGGGAACCGAACAACGGACTCATCTTT.

For this clone: A far larger clone is just one base off, so this is likely a read error. Other DNA sequences of this sample code for an identical CDR3. The genes are TRDV1 and TRDJ1; 11 bases are a match to TRDD3. With V trimmed by 4 bases and J by 3 bases, 16 bases remained unmatched. The germline CDR1 and CDR2 sequences are TSWWSYY and QGS. The CDR3 is 19 residues long. CDR3 sequence reads: CALGGTFLGGYGVADKLIF. The DNA for the CDR3 is TGTGCTCTTGGGGGGACCTTCCTTGGGGGATACGGGGTAGCCGATAAACTCATCTTT.

This clone was detected a few times. The protein given by TCRdb reflects a much larger clone and differs at residue 14 from this DNA's translation, likely from a read error; the protein shown is the DNA's translation. The chain carries TRDV2 and TRDJ1; 12 nucleotides line up with TRDD3. With V trimmed by 3 bases and J by 7 bases, 17 bases remained unmatched. The CDR3 loop spans 18 amino acids. Germline CDR1 is GEAIGNYY and CDR2 is EKD. The CDR3 spells CACDPVAGGYASRGKLIF. The CDR3 bases are TGTGCCTGTGACCCCGTGGCTGGGGGATACGCGTCAAGGGGTAAACTCATCTTT.

Note on this clone: For this DNA, TCRdb reports the protein of a much larger clone, which diverges at residue 3, most likely from a read error; the protein presented here is translated directly from the DNA. This rearrangement joins TRDV2 to TRDJ1, with TRDD3 identical over 12 bases. The CDR3 sequence is 18 residues long. Germline-derived CDR1 and CDR2 are GEAIGNYY and EKD. CDR3 region: CARDPVAGGYASRSKLIF. In DNA, the CDR3 is TGTGCCCGTGACCCCGTGGCTGGGGGATACGCGTCAAGGAGTAAACTCATCTTT.

This clone appeared a few times. A far more abundant clone sits one base away, making this likely a read error. Other DNA variants within this sample encode the same CDR3. V gene TRDV2 combines with J gene TRDJ1; TRDD3 agrees at 13 bases. The CDR3 is 22 amino acids. Germline CDR1 is GEAIGNYY and CDR2 is EKD. DNA for the CDR3: TGTGCCTGCGACACCGTTTCGACTGGGGGATACGGCCCCCTGGTGTACACCGATAAACTCATCTTT. Protein: CACDTVSTGGYGPLVYTDKLIF.

This clone was counted a few times. With only one base between it and a far larger clone, this is likely a read error. This sample also contains other DNA sequences that code for the same CDR3. The chain links TRDV2 to TRDJ1; weak D call: TRDD2 (5 bases). The CDR3 is 17 amino acids. CDR1 GEAIGNYY and CDR2 EKD come from the germline V gene. CDR3 loop: CACDSLRSEAYTDKLIF. CDR3 in DNA: TGTGCCTGTGACAGTCTCAGATCCGAGGCCTACACCGATAAACTTATCTTT.

This clone was picked up a small number of times. The protein that TCRdb holds for this DNA derives from a much larger clone and differs from the translated DNA at residue 7, which likely indicates a read error; the protein shown here is translated from the DNA. The chain has TRDV2 and TRDJ1; 9 bases agree with TRDD3. This CDR3 is 18 amino acids long. V shed 3 bases and J 0 bases; nucleotides not matched to a gene: 13. Germline V gives CDR1 GEAIGNYY, CDR2 EKD. CDR3 protein: CACDGLHTGGKYTDKLIF. CDR3 DNA: TGTGCCTGTGACGGCCTTCATACTGGGGGAAAGTACACCGATAAACTCATCTTT.

Turning to this clone: TCRdb lists the protein of a much larger clone for this DNA, which differs at residue 11, so this is likely a read error; the protein given here is translated from the DNA itself. The J gene is TRDJ1, the V gene TRDV2, with D perhaps matching TRDD3 (6 bases). V lost 3 bases and J lost 0, with 28 bases in between. Germline V gene lookup returns CDR1 GEAIGNYY and CDR2 EKD. The CDR3 consists of 20 residues. CDR3 in amino acids: CACDPLVATGRESYTDKLIF. The DNA of the CDR3 is TGTGCCTGTGACCCCTTAGTTGCTACTGGGAGAGAATCGTACACCGATAAACTCATCTTT.

Regarding this clone: The protein that TCRdb holds for this DNA derives from a much larger clone and differs from the translated DNA at residue 9, which likely indicates a read error; the protein shown here is translated from the DNA. The chain recombines TRDV2 with TRDJ1; D gene uncertain. This CDR3 is built from 17 residues. Germline V CDR1 and CDR2: GEAIGNYY, EKD. The germline V and J ends were trimmed by 0 bases and 3 bases, with 19 bases remaining between them. DNA for the CDR3: TGTGCCTGTGACACCGTAGGGGTCCTCTACGGAGCCGATAAACTCATCTTT. It specifies CACDTVGVLYGADKLIF.

This clone was counted between two and nine times. One base away lies a much larger clone, so this may be a sequencing read error. This specimen includes other DNA sequences encoding the same CDR3. This chain joins TRDV1 and TRDJ1; D is unresolved. The CDR3 is made up of 19 amino acids. CDR1 is TSWWSYY and CDR2 is QGS in the germline V gene. Trimming removed 2 bases from V and 4 bases from J, with 26 bases in between. In nucleotides, the CDR3 is TGTGCTCTTGGGGAAAGAAGGGGCGGTACTCTTTCTTCAAGCGATAAACTCATCTTT. Protein: CALGERRGGTLSSSDKLIF.

Remarks on this clone: It differs at one base from a far larger clone, so likely a read error. Other DNA sequences in the sample encode the same CDR3. This chain connects TRDV2 to TRDJ1, with 11 bases aligning to TRDD3. Germline CDR1 is GEAIGNYY and CDR2 is EKD. The CDR3 runs 19 residues. The DNA for the CDR3 is TGTGCCTGCGACACCTTACCCGTACTGGGGGATAGGTACACCGATAAACTCATCTTT. Protein: CACDTLPVLGDRYTDKLIF.

The sample holds a few counts of this clone. TCRdb's protein, taken from a much larger clone, differs from this DNA's translation at residue 12, likely owing to a read error; the protein displayed comes from the DNA. J is TRDJ1 and V is TRDV2; 9 nucleotides agree with TRDD3. CDR1 GEAIGNYY and CDR2 EKD come from the germline V gene. This CDR3 is 14 amino acids long. CDR3 sequence: CACEPWGITDKPIF. Here the CDR3 DNA reads TGTGCCTGTGAACCCTGGGGGATTACCGATAAACCCATCTTT.

To note about this clone: The junction differs from germline at one of its ends, possibly a read error. The gene calls are TRDV2 and TRDJ3; 8 nucleotides match TRDD3. There are 19 residues in the CDR3. The V gene's germline CDR1 is GEAIGNYY and CDR2 EKD. CDR3 protein: CARDTAGGLHSWDTRRMFF. In nucleotides, the CDR3 is TGTGCCCGTGACACCGCTGGGGGACTCCACTCCTGGGACACCCGACGGATGTTTTTC.

This clone occurred a few times. This chain joins TRDV2 and TRDJ3; 13 nucleotides align to TRDD3. The length of the CDR3 is 24 residues. J was trimmed by 0 bases and V by 0 bases; bases with no gene match: 16. The germline V gene has CDR1 GEAIGNYY and CDR2 EKD. As DNA, the CDR3 is TGTGCCTGTGACACCGTATCTTCCTCCGTACTGGGGGATACGGGCTCCTGGGACACCCGACAGATGTTTTTC. Translating it yields CACDTVSSSVLGDTGSWDTRQMFF.

This clone was observed a handful of times. An end of the junction does not agree with germline; a read error may underlie this. Different DNA sequences within this sample yield the same CDR3. This rearrangement joins TRDV2 to TRDJ3; possibly TRDD3 for D (5 bases). CDR3 length: 17 residues. Germline lookup yields CDR1 GEAIGNYY and CDR2 EKD. The CDR3 region is CACDTVLSSWDTRQMFF. CDR3 nucleotide sequence: TGTGCCTGCGACACTGTTCTAAGCTCCTGGGATACCCGACAGATGTTTTTC.